The 17 T cell receptor beta chains listed next were all sequenced from one sample in a study of CD8 T cells in ankylosing spondylitis. The study's findings and limits: A TCR beta motif of 8 or 9 highly homologous variants appeared characteristic of ankylosing spondylitis blood.

These receptors are not linked to any known antigen. TCRdb fed the 5' RACE reads into MiXCR, producing one record per CDR3 protein. The table shows 800,000 to 900,000 distinct CDR3 sequences, with roughly 10% occurring only once. Sequencing input: blood, either unsorted or a sorted T cell fraction (not recorded which). All receptors come from a male donor with ankylosing spondylitis.

V usage is TRBV7-2 and J usage is TRBJ2-5, with D perhaps matching TRBD2 (6 bases). The CDR3 loop spans 16 amino acids. Per the germline V gene, CDR1 is SGHTA and CDR2 is FQGNSA. With 1 base removed from V and 4 bases from J, the gap between germline ends came to 16 bases. The CDR3 region has the DNA TGTGCCAGCAGCTTAGAGCCCCGACGGGAGCGAGAGACCCAGTACTTC. Protein sequence: CASSLEPRRERETQYF.

This clonotype was observed many times. This chain uses TRBV5-1 with TRBJ2-7; 9 nucleotides agree with TRBD1. The trim removed 3 bases at V and 3 bases at J, leaving 4 bases unmatched. Per germline, CDR1 SGHRS and CDR2 YFSETQ. CDR3 length: 14 amino acids. DNA of the CDR3: TGCGCCAGCAGCTCGGGACAGGGAAGCTACGAGCAGTACTTC. Its translation: CASSSGQGSYEQYF.

The rearrangement uses TRBV7-2 and TRBJ2-5; D is possibly TRBD1 or TRBD2 (5 bases each). Germline V CDR1 and CDR2: SGHTA, FQGNSA. The germline V and J ends were trimmed by 2 bases and 2 bases, with 12 bases remaining between them. The CDR3 consists of 15 residues. The CDR3 is CASSLRRDPQETQYF. CDR3 nucleotides: TGTGCCAGCAGCTTAAGACGGGACCCTCAAGAGACCCAGTACTTC.

This rearrangement joins TRBV20-1 to TRBJ2-1; 10 positions match TRBD1. Trimming at V came to 5 bases and at J to 13 bases, leaving 11 bases not matched to a gene. The CDR3 is 13 amino acids. Looked up from germline, CDR1 is DFQATT and CDR2 is SNEGSKA (reference sequence). CDR3 loop: CSAPRQGASVQFF. The DNA of the CDR3 is TGCAGTGCTCCCCGACAGGGGGCGAGCGTCCAGTTCTTC.

This clonotype was seen a few times. The J gene is TRBJ1-1, the V gene TRBV14; perhaps TRBD1 as D (6 bases). With 4 bases removed from V and 11 bases from J, the gap between germline ends came to 17 bases. This CDR3 contains 13 residues. Germline V lookup: CDR1 SGHDN, CDR2 FVKESK. CDR3 in amino acids: CASSRPRGGSAFF. The CDR3 DNA is TGTGCCAGCAGCCGCCCTCGAGGGGGGAGCGCTTTCTTT.

This clonotype was seen a handful of times. The V gene is TRBV5-6, the J gene TRBJ1-2, with D uncertain. Germline assignment: CDR1 SGHDT and CDR2 YYEEEE. The CDR3 is made up of 13 amino acids. Between the trimmed V and J ends, which lost 1 base and 8 bases, there was a span of 12 bases. The CDR3 protein is CASSLWITGGYTF. The CDR3 coding sequence is TGTGCCAGCAGCTTGTGGATTACTGGAGGCTACACCTTC.

Only a few counts were recorded for this clonotype. The gene calls are TRBV4-2 and TRBJ1-1; D remains unclear. The CDR3 totals 16 residues. Germline loops: CDR1 LGHNA, CDR2 YNFKEQ. Trimming took 0 bases from V and 4 from J, leaving 15 bases between them. Here the CDR3 DNA reads TGTGCCAGCAGCCAAGATTCGGCCAGGTTGGTCACTGAAGCTTTCTTT. Encoded protein: CASSQDSARLVTEAFF.

This clonotype has at least ten counts. The chain couples TRBV7-3 to TRBJ2-3, with D possibly called TRBD1 or TRBD2 (6 bases each). V dropped 0 bases and J dropped 2 bases, with 18 bases sitting between them. The CDR3 spans 18 residues. The germline V gene has CDR1 SGHTA and CDR2 FQGTGA. Here the CDR3 DNA reads TGTGCCAGCAGCTTAACGTTCTCCGGGGGCGAATCCACAGATACGCAGTATTTT. Encoded protein: CASSLTFSGGESTDTQYF.

A few counts support this clonotype. The chain carries TRBV7-6 and TRBJ1-4; 10 nucleotides agree with TRBD1. V dropped 5 bases and J dropped 5; count of bases not matched to a gene: 8. CDR1 SGHVS and CDR2 FNYEAQ come from the germline V gene. The CDR3 runs to 16 residues. This chain's CDR3 is CASSLRDRGLNEKLFF. The CDR3 nucleotides are TGTGCCAGCAGCCTAAGGGACAGGGGATTGAATGAAAAACTGTTTTTT.

The sample holds many counts of this clonotype. CDR3 coding DNA: TGTGCCAGCAGCCCAGACAGGGACACTGAAGCTTTCTTT. It encodes CASSPDRDTEAFF. The chain carries TRBV18 and TRBJ1-1, with TRBD1 matching 7 bases. V was clipped by 8 bases and J by 3 bases; unmatched bases: 6. This CDR3 is 13 amino acids long. The germline V gene has CDR1 KGHSH and CDR2 LQKENI.

The V and J genes are TRBV9 and TRBJ1-3, with D possibly being TRBD1 (5 bases). The CDR3 loop spans 16 amino acids. Germline CDR1 SGDLS, CDR2 YYNGEE. The V end was cut by 3 bases, the J end by 0 bases, with 13 bases between. CDR3 DNA: TGTGCCAGCAGCGACCCGACAGATCTCTCTGGAAACACCATATATTTT. This encodes CASSDPTDLSGNTIYF.

The chain couples TRBV20-1 to TRBJ2-7; 8 bases fit TRBD1. V dropped 4 bases and J dropped 2; count of bases not matched to a gene: 7. CDR3 length: 14 residues. Germline assignment: CDR1 DFQATT and CDR2 SNEGSKA (reference sequence). DNA of the CDR3: TGCAGTGCTATCAGACAGGGGCGCCCCTACGAGCAGTACTTC. This codes for CSAIRQGRPYEQYF.

This clonotype came up many times. This chain connects TRBV20-1 to TRBJ2-1; unclear D gene. The germline CDR1 and CDR2 sequences are DFQATT and SNEGSKA (reference sequence). This CDR3 is 11 amino acids long. Trimming left V 4 bases short and J 10 bases short, with 11 bases between. The DNA for the CDR3 is TGCAGTGCTATGCCAGTAAAGGAGCAGTTCTTC. It specifies CSAMPVKEQFF.

The chain uses TRBV2 and TRBJ2-1; D gene uncertain. The CDR3 runs 15 residues. Trimming left V 3 bases short and J 3 bases short, with 12 bases between. The V gene's germline CDR1 is SNHLY and CDR2 FYNNEI. The CDR3: CASSEAFPDYNEQFF. The CDR3 bases are TGTGCCAGCAGTGAGGCATTTCCAGACTACAATGAGCAGTTCTTC. Full variable domain (remainder filled in from reference TRBV2 and TRBJ2-1): EPEVTQTPSHQVTQMGQEVILRCVPISNHLYFYWYRQILGQKVEFLVSFYNNEISEKSEIFDDQFSVERPDGSNFTLKIRSTKLEDSAMYFCASSEAFPDYNEQFFGPGTRLTVL.

This clonotype turned up a few times. The V and J genes are TRBV29-1 and TRBJ1-1; possible D gene TRBD1, 5 bases. Germline V gene data show CDR1 as SQVTM and CDR2 as ANQGSEA. With 5 bases removed from V and 4 bases from J, the gap between germline ends came to 11 bases. The CDR3 extends over 12 amino acids. CDR3 sequence reads: CSVIPGTTEAFF. The CDR3 DNA reads TGCAGCGTTATTCCAGGGACCACTGAAGCTTTCTTT.

This clonotype was seen a handful of times. The genes are TRBV20-1 and TRBJ2-2; D might be TRBD1 or TRBD2, each matching 5 bases. V was shortened by 5 bases and J by 5 bases, with 15 bases between the two germline ends. CDR1 is DFQATT and CDR2 is SNEGSKA in the germline V gene (reference sequence). This CDR3 is 14 amino acids long. The CDR3 protein is CSAGPGPQTGELFF. The CDR3 bases are TGCAGTGCTGGACCGGGACCGCAGACCGGGGAGCTGTTTTTT.

V and J are TRBV4-3 and TRBJ2-7; 7 bases are a match to TRBD1. V dropped 4 bases and J dropped 3; count of bases not matched to a gene: 9. The germline gives CDR1 LGHNA, CDR2 YSLEER. The CDR3 is 15 residues long. The CDR3 sequence is CASSRQTGNLYEQYF. CDR3 sequence (DNA): TGCGCCAGCAGCCGCCAGACAGGGAATCTCTACGAGCAGTACTTC.